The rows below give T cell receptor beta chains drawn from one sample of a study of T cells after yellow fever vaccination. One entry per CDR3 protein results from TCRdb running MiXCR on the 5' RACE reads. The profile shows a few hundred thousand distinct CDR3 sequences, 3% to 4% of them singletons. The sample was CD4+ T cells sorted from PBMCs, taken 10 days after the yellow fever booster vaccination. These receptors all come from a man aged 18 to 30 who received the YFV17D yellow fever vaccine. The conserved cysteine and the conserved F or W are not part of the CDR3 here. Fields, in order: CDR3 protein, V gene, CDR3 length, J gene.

cdr3_aa: ASSEGLPGEQF
v_call: TRBV2
cdr3_length: 11
j_call: TRBJ2-1

cdr3_aa: ASSSFDSSYGYT
v_call: TRBV7-2
cdr3_length: 12
j_call: TRBJ1-2

cdr3_aa: ASSSIRQVGGYT
v_call: TRBV6-5
cdr3_length: 12
j_call: TRBJ1-2

cdr3_aa: ASSTPLGSGETQY
v_call: TRBV5-4
cdr3_length: 13
j_call: TRBJ2-5

cdr3_aa: ASSYLHGYT
v_call: TRBV6-2/TRBV6-3
cdr3_length: 9
j_call: TRBJ1-2

cdr3_aa: ASSLDGVETEAF
v_call: TRBV5-1
cdr3_length: 12
j_call: TRBJ1-1

cdr3_aa: ASSLLQGLYNEQF
v_call: TRBV5-1
cdr3_length: 13
j_call: TRBJ2-1

cdr3_aa: AAQGVGYNEQF
v_call: TRBV5-4
cdr3_length: 11
j_call: TRBJ2-1

cdr3_aa: ASSLAGEQY
v_call: TRBV7-2
cdr3_length: 9
j_call: TRBJ2-7

cdr3_aa: AWSAQGSGYT
v_call: TRBV30
cdr3_length: 10
j_call: TRBJ1-2

cdr3_aa: GLRKTENTEAF
v_call: TRBV29-1
cdr3_length: 11
j_call: TRBJ1-1

cdr3_aa: ASSPGSGELF
v_call: TRBV19
cdr3_length: 10
j_call: TRBJ2-2

cdr3_aa: ASSPGGTRYRSQY
v_call: TRBV7-2
cdr3_length: 13
j_call: TRBJ2-5

cdr3_aa: ASSHDGDYGYT
v_call: TRBV5-1
cdr3_length: 11
j_call: TRBJ1-2

cdr3_aa: ASSSVHGGELF
v_call: TRBV6-5
cdr3_length: 11
j_call: TRBJ2-2

cdr3_aa: ASSPQARGTEAF
v_call: TRBV4-3
cdr3_length: 12
j_call: TRBJ1-1

cdr3_aa: ASSRGSTDTQY
v_call: TRBV5-1
cdr3_length: 11
j_call: TRBJ2-3

cdr3_aa: ASSPRTSGEGDTQY
v_call: TRBV5-1
cdr3_length: 14
j_call: TRBJ2-3

cdr3_aa: AIGGTGNYEQY
v_call: TRBV10-3
cdr3_length: 11
j_call: TRBJ2-7

cdr3_aa: ASSLVQGKADTQY
v_call: TRBV7-9
cdr3_length: 13
j_call: TRBJ2-3

cdr3_aa: ASSSLGETQY
v_call: TRBV7-3
cdr3_length: 10
j_call: TRBJ2-5

cdr3_aa: ASSSTSGGAEQF
v_call: TRBV5-1
cdr3_length: 12
j_call: TRBJ2-1

cdr3_aa: ASSLLQGNREKLF
v_call: TRBV5-6
cdr3_length: 13
j_call: TRBJ1-4

cdr3_aa: ASNTGGSSGNTIY
v_call: TRBV9
cdr3_length: 13
j_call: TRBJ1-3

cdr3_aa: ASSLWVGRNSNYGYT
v_call: TRBV5-1
cdr3_length: 15
j_call: TRBJ1-2

cdr3_aa: ASSGTAYTGELF
v_call: TRBV14
cdr3_length: 12
j_call: TRBJ2-2

cdr3_aa: SANQNRGDYGYT
v_call: TRBV20-1
cdr3_length: 12
j_call: TRBJ1-2

cdr3_aa: ASSLRGVNTEAF
v_call: TRBV5-1
cdr3_length: 12
j_call: TRBJ1-1

cdr3_aa: ASSQVGAGNNEQF
v_call: TRBV4-1
cdr3_length: 13
j_call: TRBJ2-1

cdr3_aa: ASSLWGSYEQY
v_call: TRBV7-2
cdr3_length: 11
j_call: TRBJ2-7

cdr3_aa: ASGLVLSPGSNQPQH
v_call: TRBV12-5
cdr3_length: 15
j_call: TRBJ1-5

cdr3_aa: SALRENQPQH
v_call: TRBV20-1
cdr3_length: 10
j_call: TRBJ1-5

cdr3_aa: ASSLSNSGNTIY
v_call: TRBV5-1
cdr3_length: 12
j_call: TRBJ1-3

cdr3_aa: ASSQDSAPQGAQY
v_call: TRBV4-3
cdr3_length: 13
j_call: TRBJ2-3

cdr3_aa: ASSPRDGSGNTIY
v_call: TRBV18
cdr3_length: 13
j_call: TRBJ1-3

cdr3_aa: ASSFSRDTQY
v_call: TRBV11-2
cdr3_length: 10
j_call: TRBJ2-3

cdr3_aa: ASSYQGYEQY
v_call: TRBV6-5
cdr3_length: 10
j_call: TRBJ2-7

cdr3_aa: ASSLARVADSDTQY
v_call: TRBV7-9
cdr3_length: 14
j_call: TRBJ2-3

cdr3_aa: SATRTGDTQY
v_call: TRBV29-1
cdr3_length: 10
j_call: TRBJ2-3

cdr3_aa: ASSLGPGLETQY
v_call: TRBV7-2
cdr3_length: 12
j_call: TRBJ2-5

cdr3_aa: ASSPTGDYGYT
v_call: TRBV12-3/TRBV12-4
cdr3_length: 11
j_call: TRBJ1-2

cdr3_aa: ASLQLNTEAF
v_call: TRBV28
cdr3_length: 10
j_call: TRBJ1-1

cdr3_aa: ASSFDSGGADEQF
v_call: TRBV5-1
cdr3_length: 13
j_call: TRBJ2-1

cdr3_aa: SAREYYGYT
v_call: TRBV20-1
cdr3_length: 9
j_call: TRBJ1-2

cdr3_aa: ASSFRDRGNQPQH
v_call: TRBV28
cdr3_length: 13
j_call: TRBJ1-5

cdr3_aa: SARPSGVGSYNEQF
v_call: TRBV20-1
cdr3_length: 14
j_call: TRBJ2-1

cdr3_aa: ASSLSSGGTSQY
v_call: TRBV12-3/TRBV12-4
cdr3_length: 12
j_call: TRBJ2-3

cdr3_aa: ASRAAQGLGGTGELF
v_call: TRBV2
cdr3_length: 15
j_call: TRBJ2-2